These T cell receptor beta chains were read from a single sample in a study of somatic mutations in cytotoxic T cells in rheumatoid arthritis. Here immunoSEQ multiplex PCR was the method, and the copy in TCRdb shows in-frame clones only, minus some. The data show just over 15,000 clones, more than 70% seen once. The sequencing input was CD8+ T cells sorted from blood. These receptors came from an adult with rheumatoid arthritis. Each CDR3 is given with its conserved first and last residue. A D gene is named only where the DNA matches it firmly. Clone size appears in some rows only: once, few, many, or a class for an expanded clone.

D gene | clone size | J gene | V gene | CDR3 DNA | CDR3 protein
NA | NA | TRBJ2-7 | TRBV10-1 | TGCGCCAGCAGTGAGTCGATACTAGAAGGCTACGAGCAGTACTTC | CASSESILEGYEQYF
TRBD1 | NA | TRBJ2-3 | TRBV4-2 | TGTGCCAGCAGCCAAGATCTGGGACAGGGGGCAGATACGCAGTATTTT | CASSQDLGQGADTQYF
TRBD2 | NA | TRBJ2-1 | TRBV7-9 | TGTGCCAGCAGCAAGACTAGCGGGGTGTACAATGAGCAGTTCTTC | CASSKTSGVYNEQFF
NA | NA | TRBJ2-7 | TRBV5-8 | TGTGCCAGCAGCTTGGATGGGGGGCCCTCCTACGAGCAGTACTTC | CASSLDGGPSYEQYF
NA | NA | TRBJ2-1 | TRBV2 | TGTGCCACCCCGGGACCCAATGAGCAGTTCTTC | CATPGPNEQFF
NA | NA | TRBJ1-5 | TRBV19 | TGTGCCACCGCCCCGGGGCTCGCCGCACAGCCCCAGCATTTT | CATAPGLAAQPQHF
NA | NA | TRBJ2-7 | TRBV4-1 | TGCGCCAGCAGCCCACCCGGGACTGGAGCCTACGAGCAGTACTTC | CASSPPGTGAYEQYF
NA | NA | TRBJ1-4 | TRBV5-1 | TGCGCCAGCAGCTTGGAAGGTTCCCGCCATGAAAAACTGTTTTTT | CASSLEGSRHEKLFF
NA | NA | TRBJ1-2 | TRBV7-2 | TGTGCCAGCAGCTTCCAAGGCCCAGGATTCTATGGCTACACCTTC | CASSFQGPGFYGYTF
NA | once | TRBJ2-7 | TRBV28 | TGTGCCAGCAGCCGTGCCTACGAGCAGTACTTC | CASSRAYEQYF
TRBD1 | NA | TRBJ1-2 | TRBV5-1 | TGCGCCAGCAGCTCGACAGGGACTACTAACTATGGCTACACCTTC | CASSSTGTTNYGYTF
NA | medium-sized | TRBJ1-5 | TRBV7-8 | TGTGCCAGCAGCTTAGCCGCTACTCAGCCCCAGCATTTT | CASSLAATQPQHF
NA | NA | TRBJ2-1 | TRBV11-2 | TGTGCCAGCAGCTCCTCCATCCGGAGGGGCTACAATGAGCAGTTCTTC | CASSSSIRRGYNEQFF
NA | NA | TRBJ2-5 | TRBV10-3 | TGTGCCATCAGTGAGTCTAGGAAAGAGACCCAGTACTTC | CAISESRKETQYF
TRBD1 | NA | TRBJ1-6 | TRBV19 | TGTGCCAGTAGTATCGGACAGGGGATTAATTCACCCCTCCACTTT | CASSIGQGINSPLHF
NA | few | TRBJ1-1 | TRBV11-2 | TGTGCCAGCAGCTTCGGGCAGCTGAACACTGAAGCTTTCTTT | CASSFGQLNTEAFF
NA | NA | TRBJ2-3 | TRBV4-2 | TGTGCCAGCAGCCAAGGGATAAGGACTAGCACAGATACGCAGTATTTT | CASSQGIRTSTDTQYF
NA | NA | TRBJ2-3 | TRBV27 | TGTGCCAGCAGTTTAATCGAAACAGTCACAGATACGCAGTATTTT | CASSLIETVTDTQYF
TRBD2 | NA | TRBJ2-7 | TRBV7-9 | TGTGCCAGCAGCGTGGGTCTAGCGGGAGGGATGAGCTCCTACGAGCAGTACTTC | CASSVGLAGGMSSYEQYF
TRBD2 | once | TRBJ2-1 | TRBV4-2 | TGTGCCAGCAGCCAAGTGAGAGGGACTAGTTCCTACAATGAGCAGTTCTTC | CASSQVRGTSSYNEQFF
NA | NA | TRBJ2-4 | TRBV30 | TGTGCCTGGGAGCTGGACCGCGGGGACATTCAGTACTTC | CAWELDRGDIQYF
NA | few | TRBJ1-2 | TRBV2 | TGTGCCAGCAGTGAAGGAGGGAGGGCAGCTAACTATGGCTACACCTTC | CASSEGGRAANYGYTF
NA | NA | TRBJ2-3 | TRBV5-1 | TGCGCCAGCAGCTTGGGGGGGGCGGGCACAGATACGCAGTATTTT | CASSLGGAGTDTQYF
TRBD1 | NA | TRBJ2-7 | TRBV27 | TGTGCCAGCAGTCGGACAGGGAACTACGAGCAGTACTTC | CASSRTGNYEQYF
TRBD1 | NA | TRBJ1-1 | TRBV6-1 | TGTGCCAGCAGTGGACCGGGACAGCCTATGAACACTGAAGCTTTCTTT | CASSGPGQPMNTEAFF
NA | NA | TRBJ1-1 | TRBV19 | TGTGCCAGTAGTATTGCGGAGGGCGCTGAAGCTTTCTTT | CASSIAEGAEAFF
NA | NA | TRBJ2-2 | TRBV18 | TGTGCCAGCTCACCTGAACAGGACGGCACCGGGGAGCTGTTTTTT | CASSPEQDGTGELFF
NA | NA | TRBJ2-1 | TRBV29-1 | TGCAGCGTCCCTCCGGGCCGACTTGGAGCTGAGCAGTTCTTC | CSVPPGRLGAEQFF